This entry concerns a single T cell receptor beta chain. V was shortened by 6 bases and J by 5 bases, with 13 bases between the two germline ends. Germline V gene sequence: CDR1 MNHEY, CDR2 SVGAGI. The CDR3 is made up of 13 amino acids. The data belong to a study of blood T cell repertoires in COVID-19. Profiled with immunoSEQ multiplex PCR; TCRdb holds only in-frame clones, not every one. In the table there are around 470,000 clones, nearly 90% of which are singletons. This chain connects TRBV6-5 to TRBJ1-1; D is ambiguous. Sequenced material: peripheral blood. The receptor was derived from a man between 18 and 29 years old with COVID-19, enrolled during active disease. The CDR3 nucleotides are TGTGCCAGCAGCCCGATGGGGAGGACTGAAGCTTTCTTT. Translating it yields CASSPMGRTEAFF.